The next 9 T cell receptor beta chains were all read from a single sample in a study of human T cells and chemical hapten exposure. TCRdb re-called the RACE reads through MiXCR, storing one row per CDR3 protein. The table records 75,000 to 95,000 distinct CDR3 sequences, approximately 10% of them present only once. The sample's time point: patch test 1, 2 weeks after DPC sensitization. Noted treatment: therapeutic diphenylcyclopropenone sensitization with weekly scalp DPC. The specimen comprised whole blood, sampled in connection with sensitization to the hapten diphenylcyclopropenone (DPC). These receptors all stem from an older woman with alopecia areata. Some clones in this sample may be carry-over from other donors' samples.

Many counts were recorded for this clonotype. The genes are TRBV29-1 and TRBJ1-2; D possibly corresponds to TRBD1 (6 bases). The CDR3 is 14 amino acids. Germline V lookup: CDR1 SQVTM, CDR2 ANQGSEA. V gave up 4 bases and J gave up 8 bases, with 20 bases separating them. This chain's CDR3 is CSVGSAGGREGYTF. CDR3 nucleotides: TGCAGCGTTGGTTCCGCGGGGGGGCGCGAAGGCTACACCTTC. Full variable domain (rest looked up from reference TRBV29-1 and TRBJ1-2): SAVISQKPSRDICQRGTSLTIQCQVDSQVTMMFWYRQQPGQSLTLIATANQGSEATYESGFVIDKFPISRPNLTFSTLTVSNMSPEDSSIYLCSVGSAGGREGYTFGSGTRLTVV.

This chain joins TRBV6-1 and TRBJ1-2; D unresolved. This CDR3 contains 10 residues. The germline CDR1 and CDR2 sequences are MNHNS and SASEGT. V lost 2 bases and J lost 13, with 8 bases in between. DNA for the CDR3: TGTGCCAGCAGTGAACGGTCTAGCACCTTC. The encoded protein is CASSERSSTF.

This clonotype has just a few counts. V usage is TRBV7-9 and J usage is TRBJ1-1, with 7 bases matching TRBD1. Per germline, CDR1 SEHNR and CDR2 FQNEAQ (reference sequence). This CDR3 spans 13 amino acids. The V gene end was trimmed by 5 bases and the J gene end by 4 bases; junction bases not matched to a gene: 4. The CDR3 nucleotides are TGTGCCAGCAGCCGCGGGACAGCCACTGAAGCTTTCTTT. Protein sequence: CASSRGTATEAFF.

Only a few counts were recorded for this clonotype. This sequence joins TRBV18 and TRBJ2-3; D uncertain. The V gene lost 1 base and the J gene lost 1 base, with 9 bases spanning the gap. CDR1 is KGHSH and CDR2 is LQKENI in the germline V gene. CDR3 length: 15 residues. The CDR3 DNA reads TGTGCCAGCTCACCACAGGGAACGGGCACAGATACGCAGTATTTT. Its translation: CASSPQGTGTDTQYF.

This clonotype showed up just a few times. The chain uses TRBV9 and TRBJ1-2; D is uncertain. CDR3 length: 13 amino acids. CDR1 is SGDLS and CDR2 is YYNGEE in the germline V gene. Trimming removed 0 bases from V and 10 bases from J, with 13 bases in between. CDR3 coding DNA: TGTGCCAGCAGCGTAGGAGACAAGATAGACTACACCTTC. Protein sequence: CASSVGDKIDYTF. The full variable domain, in which reference TRBV9 and TRBJ1-2 provide the parts outside the CDR3, is DSGVTQTPKHLITATGQRVTLRCSPRSGDLSVYWYQQSLDQGLQFLIQYYNGEERAKGNILERFSAQQFPDLHSELNLSSLELGDSALYFCASSVGDKIDYTFGSGTRLTVV.

This clonotype was seen more than once but under ten times. The chain employs TRBV5-1 and TRBJ1-1; weak D call: TRBD1 (5 bases). The V end was cut by 4 bases, the J end by 6 bases, with 19 bases between. This CDR3 region has 15 residues. From germline, CDR1 is SGHRS and CDR2 YFSETQ. The CDR3 spells CASSLMGGVGSEAFF. Here the CDR3 DNA reads TGCGCCAGCAGCCTAATGGGGGGAGTTGGCTCTGAAGCTTTCTTT.

J is TRBJ2-7 and V is TRBV7-9; D is perhaps TRBD1 (6 bases). Germline-derived CDR1 and CDR2 are SEHNR and FQNEAQ (reference sequence). V lost 5 bases and J 0 bases, leaving 11 bases between the germline ends. CDR3 length: 14 amino acids. This CDR3 is CASSRRDNSYEQYF. The DNA of the CDR3 is TGTGCCAGCAGCCGCCGGGACAACTCCTACGAGCAGTACTTC.

This clonotype has a handful of counts. This sequence joins TRBV19 and TRBJ2-1; D call uncertain. CDR1 is LNHDA and CDR2 is SQIVND in the germline V gene (reference sequence). V shed 3 bases and J shed 4 bases, with 13 bases lying between them. The CDR3 loop spans 15 amino acids. The CDR3 DNA reads TGTGCCAGTAGTATGTCCGTAGATAAATACAATGAGCAGTTCTTC. It is translated as CASSMSVDKYNEQFF.

This clonotype was found many times. CDR3 sequence (DNA): TGCAGCGCTGGGACAGGGAACTACGAGCAGTACTTC. Translation gives CSAGTGNYEQYF. The chain employs TRBV29-1 and TRBJ2-7; 9 bases fit TRBD1. The trim removed 7 bases at V and 3 bases at J, leaving 4 bases unmatched. This CDR3 spans 12 amino acids. Germline loops: CDR1 SQVTM, CDR2 ANQGSEA.